Listed here are 21 T cell receptor beta chains from one sample, sequenced in a study of type 1 and type 2 diabetes patients. The PCR template was genomic DNA. A primer set of 30 forward and 13 reverse primers amplified the CDR3. TCRdb reprocessed the multiplex PCR reads via MiXCR and lists one record per CDR3 protein. The data contain under 300,000 distinct CDR3 sequences, around 47% of them singletons. Sequenced material: peripheral blood mononuclear cells (PBMCs). These receptors came from a man aged 18 to 30 with type 2 diabetes.

The V and J genes are TRBV28 and TRBJ1-2; 7 nucleotides match TRBD1. Germline V gene data show CDR1 as MDHEN and CDR2 as SYDVKM. The CDR3 consists of 15 residues. The ends lost 10 bases at V and 0 bases at J; junction bases unmatched: 11. The CDR3 sequence is CATRRGLVTNYGYTF. DNA for the CDR3: TGTGCCACTAGGAGGGGGCTAGTAACTAACTATGGCTACACCTTC.

The chain carries TRBV11-2 and TRBJ2-2; 8 bases are a match to TRBD2. The CDR3 is 15 residues long. Germline CDR1 reads SGHAT; CDR2 reads FQNNGV. With 6 bases clipped from V and 1 base from J, the junction kept 4 bases outside the gene matches. CDR3 nucleotide sequence: TGTGCCAGCAGGGGGACTAGTGAGAACACCGGGGAGCTGTTTTTT. Encoded protein: CASRGTSENTGELFF.

The chain joins TRBV7-3 to TRBJ1-2, with D uncertain. From germline, CDR1 is SGHTA and CDR2 FQGTGA. The CDR3 is 11 residues long. V lost 8 bases, J lost 7 bases, and 11 bases lay in between. Here the CDR3 DNA reads TGTGCCAGCGGACCCCTCGTTGGCTACACCTTC. It encodes CASGPLVGYTF.

In this sample, this clonotype turned up a few times. The rearrangement links TRBV27 to TRBJ2-6; weak D call: TRBD2 (5 bases). The CDR3 consists of 16 residues. Trimming stripped 2 bases from V and 3 bases from J, with 11 bases between. The germline CDR1 and CDR2 sequences are MNHEY and SMNVEV (reference sequence). CDR3 DNA sequence: TGTGCCAGCAGTTTAACGTCGGGATATGGGGCCAACGTCCTGACTTTC. Translation gives CASSLTSGYGANVLTF.

The chain joins TRBV28 to TRBJ2-7; TRBD1 might be the D (5 bases). The CDR3 sequence is 16 residues long. Germline V gene data show CDR1 as MDHEN and CDR2 as SYDVKM. Deletions cut 3 bases from V and 3 bases from J, with 18 bases between. The CDR3 region is CASSLSSIGHLYEQYF. The CDR3 bases are TGTGCCAGCAGTTTGTCCTCGATCGGACACCTCTACGAGCAGTACTTC.

Turning to this clonotype: A much larger clonotype is one base distant, so this may be a read error. The CDR3 carries no conserved terminal phenylalanine or tryptophan, so it likely arises from a read error. The J gene is TRBJ2-5, the V gene TRBV12-3 or TRBV12-4; D not resolved. Deletions cut 10 bases from V and 4 bases from J, with 4 bases between. This CDR3 contains 9 residues. CDR3 nucleotides: TGTGCCACCACAGAGACCCAGTACGTC. As protein: CATTETQYV.

This chain uses TRBV5-1 with TRBJ1-1; possibly TRBD1 for D (6 bases). The germline V and J ends were trimmed by 4 bases and 0 bases, with 10 bases remaining between them. Germline CDR1 reads SGHRS; CDR2 reads YFSETQ. The CDR3 is made up of 14 amino acids. In nucleotides, the CDR3 is TGCGCCAGCAGCAAGGGGGATGTGAACACTGAAGCTTTCTTT. Protein: CASSKGDVNTEAFF.

The chain links TRBV7-9 to TRBJ2-1, with no clear D. CDR1 and CDR2 (germline): SEHNR, FQNEAQ (reference sequence). V was pared by 2 bases and J by 0 bases, with 8 bases between. This CDR3 region has 15 residues. CDR3 amino acids: CASSLNMGSYNEQFF. The CDR3 DNA reads TGTGCCAGCAGCTTAAACATGGGCTCCTACAATGAGCAGTTCTTC. The whole variable domain, filled in from reference TRBV7-9 and TRBJ2-1, reads DTGVSQNPRHKITKRGQNVTFRCDPISEHNRLYWYRQTLGQGPEFLTYFQNEAQLEKSRLLSDRFSAERPKGSFSTLEIQRTEQGDSAMYLCASSLNMGSYNEQFFGPGTRLTVL.

This clonotype was seen at least ten times. This sequence joins TRBV10-3 and TRBJ2-7; D is ambiguous. The CDR3 is 11 residues long. Trimming removed 4 bases at V and 5 bases at J, with 6 bases between. Germline V gene sequence: CDR1 ENHRY, CDR2 SYGVKD. This chain's CDR3 is CAISGAHEQYF. The CDR3 bases are TGTGCCATCAGTGGCGCCCACGAGCAGTACTTC.

This clonotype has at least ten counts. This sequence joins TRBV15 and TRBJ2-5; 10 bases are shared with TRBD1. Germline values: CDR1 LNHNV, CDR2 YYDKDF (reference sequence). The CDR3 runs to 15 residues. The junction had 2 bases not matched to a gene; V was cut back by 0 bases and J by 4 bases. CDR3 region: CATSRDGTGAETQYF. The CDR3 DNA follows: TGTGCCACCAGCAGAGACGGGACAGGGGCAGAGACCCAGTACTTC. The whole variable domain, filled in from reference TRBV15 and TRBJ2-5, reads DAMVIQNPRYQVTQFGKPVTLSCSQTLNHNVMYWYQQKSSQAPKLLFHYYDKDFNNEADTPDNFQSRRPNTSFCFLDIRSPGLGDTAMYLCATSRDGTGAETQYFGPGTRLLVL.

The chain combines TRBV24-1 with TRBJ2-3, with unresolved D. Germline V CDR1 and CDR2: KGHDR, SFDVKD. CDR3 length equals 13 residues. The V and J ends lost 7 bases and 2 bases respectively, with 9 bases between them. The DNA for the CDR3 is TGTGCCACCAGATCATCCTCCACAGATACGCAGTATTTT. As protein: CATRSSSTDTQYF.

The V gene is TRBV27, the J gene TRBJ2-7, with unresolved D. Trimming removed 8 bases from V and 4 bases from J, with 21 bases in between. Per the germline V gene, CDR1 is MNHEY and CDR2 is SMNVEV (reference sequence). This CDR3 comprises 15 residues. DNA of the CDR3: TGTGCCAGCGCTGAATTAAGCCGCTCCAGTTACGAGCAGTACTTC. It codes for CASAELSRSSYEQYF.

The genes are TRBV29-1 and TRBJ1-3; 9 positions agree with TRBD1. Germline loops: CDR1 SQVTM, CDR2 ANQGSEA. The V gene end was trimmed by 3 bases and the J gene end by 8 bases; junction bases not matched to a gene: 5. This CDR3 has 13 amino acids. CDR3 nucleotide sequence: TGCAGCGTTGACGCACAGGGGGCTGACACCATATATTTT. Protein product: CSVDAQGADTIYF.

This clonotype was counted only a few times. CDR3 nucleotides: TGTGCCAGCAGCCAAACAGCAAATCAGCCCCAGCATTTT. Its translation is CASSQTANQPQHF. This rearrangement joins TRBV14 to TRBJ1-5; no firm D call. V lost 2 bases and J 4 bases, leaving 6 bases between the germline ends. Germline V gene data show CDR1 as SGHDN and CDR2 as FVKESK. The CDR3 runs 13 residues.

This chain joins TRBV2 and TRBJ1-5; D possibly corresponds to TRBD1 (6 bases). Germline V lookup: CDR1 SNHLY, CDR2 FYNNEI. The CDR3 totals 14 residues. V was pared by 5 bases and J by 7 bases, with 15 bases between. CDR3 amino acids: CASSPDGQNQPQHF. The CDR3 nucleotides read TGTGCCAGCAGTCCAGACGGACAGAACCAGCCCCAGCATTTT.

J is TRBJ1-2 and V is TRBV2; TRBD1 is a possible D gene (5 bases). The CDR3 extends over 13 amino acids. The germline gives CDR1 SNHLY, CDR2 FYNNEI. The V end lost 3 bases, the J end lost 10 bases, and 15 bases lay between the germline ends. CDR3 sequence (DNA): TGTGCCAGCAGTGACCCGCGGGGGGTGGTCTACACCTTC. This encodes CASSDPRGVVYTF.

Remarks on this clonotype: An end of the junction differs from the germline gene, which may be a read error. The chain employs TRBV12-5 and TRBJ2-5; D gene unclear. Germline CDR1 and CDR2: LGHNT and FRNRAP. This CDR3 comprises 12 residues. Here the CDR3 reads CASGLVSETLYF. CDR3 coding DNA: TGTGCTAGTGGTTTGGTATCCGAGACCCTGTACTTC.

The chain has TRBV6-2 or TRBV6-3 and TRBJ2-3, with D possibly TRBD2 on 6 matching bases. The CDR3 has 18 residues. V dropped 0 bases and J dropped 0 bases, with 16 bases sitting between them. The germline gives CDR1 MNHEY, CDR2 SVGEGT. Here the CDR3 DNA reads TGTGCCAGCAGTTACTCGACTTTTCGGCGGGGAAGCACAGATACGCAGTATTTT. This codes for CASSYSTFRRGSTDTQYF.

This clonotype was counted ten times or more. This chain joins TRBV7-2 and TRBJ2-7; 8 bases agree with TRBD1. The CDR3 length is 14 residues. In germline, CDR1 is SGHTA, CDR2 FQGNSA. J was trimmed by 1 base and V by 5 bases; bases with no gene match: 4. CDR3 DNA: TGTGCCAGCAGCCCAGGGGGCGCATCCTACGAGCAGTACTTC. Amino acids: CASSPGGASYEQYF.

The chain carries TRBV28 and TRBJ1-2; D possibly corresponds to TRBD1 (5 bases). V was trimmed by 6 bases and J by 3 bases, leaving 11 bases between them. CDR3 length equals 13 residues. Germline V gene sequence: CDR1 MDHEN, CDR2 SYDVKM. The CDR3: CASSHGHYYGYTF. The CDR3 coding sequence is TGTGCCAGCAGCCACGGACATTACTATGGCTACACCTTC.

The rearrangement uses TRBV7-8 and TRBJ2-7, with D possibly matching TRBD2 (5 bases). V lost 1 base to trimming and J lost 5 bases, with 6 bases between them. Germline-derived CDR1 and CDR2 are SGHVS and FQNEAQ. The CDR3 contains 12 residues. The CDR3 coding sequence is TGTGCCAGCAGCTTAGACGGGGACGAGCAGTACTTC. It translates to CASSLDGDEQYF. The full variable domain, rest sourced from reference TRBV7-8 and TRBJ2-7, is GAGVSQSPRYKVAKRGQDVALRCDPISGHVSLFWYQQALGQGPEFLTYFQNEAQLDKSGLPSDRFFAERPEGSVSTLKIQRTQQEDSAVYLCASSLDGDEQYFGPGTRLTVT.